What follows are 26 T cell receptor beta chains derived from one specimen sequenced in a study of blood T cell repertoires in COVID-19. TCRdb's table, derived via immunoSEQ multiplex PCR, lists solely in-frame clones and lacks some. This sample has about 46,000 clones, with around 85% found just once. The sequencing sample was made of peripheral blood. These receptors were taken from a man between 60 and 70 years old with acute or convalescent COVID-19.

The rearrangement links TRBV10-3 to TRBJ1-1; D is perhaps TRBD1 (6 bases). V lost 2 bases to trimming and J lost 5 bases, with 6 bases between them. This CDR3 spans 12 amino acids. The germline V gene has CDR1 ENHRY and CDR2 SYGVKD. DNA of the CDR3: TGTGCCATCAGTGAGACAGGGACTGAAGCTTTCTTT. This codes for CAISETGTEAFF.

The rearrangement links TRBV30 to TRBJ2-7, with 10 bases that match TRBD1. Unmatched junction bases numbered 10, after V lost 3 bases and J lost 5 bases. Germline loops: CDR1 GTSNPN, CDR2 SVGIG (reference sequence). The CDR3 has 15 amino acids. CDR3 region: CAWSPGTGVSDEQYF. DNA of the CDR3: TGTGCCTGGAGCCCGGGGACAGGGGTTAGCGACGAGCAGTACTTC. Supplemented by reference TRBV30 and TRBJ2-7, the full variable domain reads SQTIHQWPATLVQPVGSPLSLECTVEGTSNPNLYWYRQAAGRGLQLLFYSVGIGQISSEVPQNLSASRPQDRQFILSSKKLLLSDSGFYLCAWSPGTGVSDEQYFGPGTRLTVT.

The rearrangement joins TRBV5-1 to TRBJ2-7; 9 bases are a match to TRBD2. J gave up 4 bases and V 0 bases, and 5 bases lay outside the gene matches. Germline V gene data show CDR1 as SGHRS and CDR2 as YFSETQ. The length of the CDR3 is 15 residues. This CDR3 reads CASSLGTSGFYEQYF. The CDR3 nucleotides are TGCGCCAGCAGCTTGGGCACTAGCGGGTTTTACGAGCAGTACTTC.

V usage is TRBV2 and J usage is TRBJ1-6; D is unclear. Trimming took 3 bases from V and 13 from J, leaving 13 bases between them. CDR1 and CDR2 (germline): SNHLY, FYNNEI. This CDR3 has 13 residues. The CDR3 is CASSELSGSPLHF. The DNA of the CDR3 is TGTGCCAGCAGTGAGTTATCCGGGAGCCCCCTCCACTTT.

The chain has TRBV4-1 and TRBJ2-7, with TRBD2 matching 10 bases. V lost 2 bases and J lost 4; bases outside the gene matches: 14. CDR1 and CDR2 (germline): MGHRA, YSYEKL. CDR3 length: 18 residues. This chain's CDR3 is CASSQSRGASGSFYEQYF. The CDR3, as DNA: TGCGCCAGCAGCCAATCTCGAGGAGCTAGCGGGAGTTTTTACGAGCAGTACTTC.

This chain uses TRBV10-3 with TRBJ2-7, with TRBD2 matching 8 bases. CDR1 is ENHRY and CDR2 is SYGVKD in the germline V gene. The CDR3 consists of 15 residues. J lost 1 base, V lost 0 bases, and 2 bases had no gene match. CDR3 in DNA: TGTGCCATCAGTGAGTCGGCTAGCGGGTCCTACGAGCAGTACTTC. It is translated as CAISESASGSYEQYF.

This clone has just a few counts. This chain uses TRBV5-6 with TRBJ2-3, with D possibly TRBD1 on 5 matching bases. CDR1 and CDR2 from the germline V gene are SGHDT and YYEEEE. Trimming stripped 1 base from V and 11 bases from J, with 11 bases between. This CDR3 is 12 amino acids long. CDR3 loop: CASSLMQGGQYF. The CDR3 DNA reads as TGTGCCAGCAGCTTGATGCAGGGTGGGCAGTATTTT.

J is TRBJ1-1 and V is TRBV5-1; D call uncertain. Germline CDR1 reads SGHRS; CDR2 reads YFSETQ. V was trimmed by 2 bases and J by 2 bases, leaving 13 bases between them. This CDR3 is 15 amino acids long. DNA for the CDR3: TGCGCCAGCAGCTTCCGGGGTGCTGATAACACTGAAGCTTTCTTT. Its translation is CASSFRGADNTEAFF.

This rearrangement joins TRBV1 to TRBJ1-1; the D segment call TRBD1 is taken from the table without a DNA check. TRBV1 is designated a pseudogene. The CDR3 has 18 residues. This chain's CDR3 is CTSSAPTTPRQADTEAFF. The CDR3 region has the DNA TGCACCAGCAGCGCCCCTACCACTCCAAGGCAGGCCGACACTGAAGCTTTCTTT.

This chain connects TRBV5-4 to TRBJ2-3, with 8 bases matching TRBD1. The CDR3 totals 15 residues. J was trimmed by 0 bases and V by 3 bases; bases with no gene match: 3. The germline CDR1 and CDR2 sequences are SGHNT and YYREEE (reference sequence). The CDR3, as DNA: TGTGCCAGCAGCTCGGGACAGGCTAGCACAGATACGCAGTATTTT. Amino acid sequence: CASSSGQASTDTQYF.

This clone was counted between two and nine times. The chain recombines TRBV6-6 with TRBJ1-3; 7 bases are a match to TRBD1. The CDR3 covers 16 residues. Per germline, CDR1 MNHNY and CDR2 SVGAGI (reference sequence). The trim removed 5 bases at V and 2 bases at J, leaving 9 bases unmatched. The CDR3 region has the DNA TGTGCCAGCAGTGGTCCCCAGGGGGAAACTGGAAACACCATATATTTT. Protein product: CASSGPQGETGNTIYF.

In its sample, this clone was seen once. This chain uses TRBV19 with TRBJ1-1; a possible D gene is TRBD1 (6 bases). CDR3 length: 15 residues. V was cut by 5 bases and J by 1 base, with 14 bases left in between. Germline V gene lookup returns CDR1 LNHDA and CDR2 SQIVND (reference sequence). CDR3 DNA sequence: TGTGCCAGTAGTCCCATGAAACAGGGGAACACTGAAGCTTTCTTT. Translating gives CASSPMKQGNTEAFF.

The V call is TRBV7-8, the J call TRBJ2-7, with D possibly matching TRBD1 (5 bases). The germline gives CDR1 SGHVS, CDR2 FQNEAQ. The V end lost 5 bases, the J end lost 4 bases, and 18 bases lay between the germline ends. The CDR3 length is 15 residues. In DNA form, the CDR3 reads TGTGCCAGCAGCCAGATGGTAGGGGCAAGGTACGAGCAGTACTTC. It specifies CASSQMVGARYEQYF.

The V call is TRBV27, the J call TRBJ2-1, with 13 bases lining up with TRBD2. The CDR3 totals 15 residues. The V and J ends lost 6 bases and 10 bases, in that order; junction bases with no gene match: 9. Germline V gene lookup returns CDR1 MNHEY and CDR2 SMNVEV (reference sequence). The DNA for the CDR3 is TGTGCCAGCAGACCCACTAGCGGGAGGGTACTGGAGCAGTTCTTC. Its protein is CASRPTSGRVLEQFF.

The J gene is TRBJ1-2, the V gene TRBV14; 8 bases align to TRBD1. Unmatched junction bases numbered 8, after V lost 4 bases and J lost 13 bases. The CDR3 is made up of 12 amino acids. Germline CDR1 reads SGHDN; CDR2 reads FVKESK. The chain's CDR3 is CASSLQGGGTTF. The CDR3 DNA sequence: TGTGCCAGCAGCCTACAGGGGGGCGGCACCACCTTC.

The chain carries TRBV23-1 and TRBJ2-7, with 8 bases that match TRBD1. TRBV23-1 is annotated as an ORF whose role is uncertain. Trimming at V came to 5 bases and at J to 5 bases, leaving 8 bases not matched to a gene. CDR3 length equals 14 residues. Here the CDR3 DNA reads TGCGCCAGCAGTTTGCTGGACAGGGCCCACGAGCAGTACTTC. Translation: CASSLLDRAHEQYF.

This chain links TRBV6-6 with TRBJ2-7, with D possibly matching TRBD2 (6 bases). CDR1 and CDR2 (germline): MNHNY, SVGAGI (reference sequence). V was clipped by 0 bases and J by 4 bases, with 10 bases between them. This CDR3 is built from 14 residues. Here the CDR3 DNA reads TGTGCCAGCAGTTACTCGGAGGGAAATTACGAGCAGTACTTC. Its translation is CASSYSEGNYEQYF.

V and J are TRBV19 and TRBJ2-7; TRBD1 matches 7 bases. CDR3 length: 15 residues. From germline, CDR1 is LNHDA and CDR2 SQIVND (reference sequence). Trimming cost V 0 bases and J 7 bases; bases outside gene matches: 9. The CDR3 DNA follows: TGTGCCAGTAGTATAGATCTCTGGGACAGAGGGGAGCAGTACTTC. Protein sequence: CASSIDLWDRGEQYF.

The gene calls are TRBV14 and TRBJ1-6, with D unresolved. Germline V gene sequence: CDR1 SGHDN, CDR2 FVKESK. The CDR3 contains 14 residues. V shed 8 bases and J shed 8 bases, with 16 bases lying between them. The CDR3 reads CASARRGSYSPLHF. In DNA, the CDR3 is TGTGCCAGCGCCAGGCGGGGATCTTATTCACCCCTCCACTTT.

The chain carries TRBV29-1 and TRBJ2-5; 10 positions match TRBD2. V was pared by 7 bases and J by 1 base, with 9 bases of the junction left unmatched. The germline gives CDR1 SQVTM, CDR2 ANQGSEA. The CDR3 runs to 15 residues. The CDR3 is CSADLGLALQETQYF. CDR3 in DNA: TGCAGCGCCGACCTGGGACTAGCGCTCCAAGAGACCCAGTACTTC. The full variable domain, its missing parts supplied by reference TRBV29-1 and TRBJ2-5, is SAVISQKPSRDICQRGTSLTIQCQVDSQVTMMFWYRQQPGQSLTLIATANQGSEATYESGFVIDKFPISRPNLTFSTLTVSNMSPEDSSIYLCSADLGLALQETQYFGPGTRLLVL.

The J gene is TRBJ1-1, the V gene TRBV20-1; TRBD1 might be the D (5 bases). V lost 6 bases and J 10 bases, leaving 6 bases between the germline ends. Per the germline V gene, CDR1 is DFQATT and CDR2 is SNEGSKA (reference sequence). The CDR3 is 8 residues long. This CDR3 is CSAGGAFF. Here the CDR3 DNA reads TGCAGTGCCGGGGGAGCTTTCTTT.

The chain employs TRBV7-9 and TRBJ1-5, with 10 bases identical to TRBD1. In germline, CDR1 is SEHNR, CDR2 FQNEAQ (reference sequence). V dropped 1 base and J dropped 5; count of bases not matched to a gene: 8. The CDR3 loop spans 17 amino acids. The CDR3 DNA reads TGTGCCAGCAGCTTAGGAGGGACAGGGGATTTGCATCAGCCCCAGCATTTT. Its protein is CASSLGGTGDLHQPQHF.

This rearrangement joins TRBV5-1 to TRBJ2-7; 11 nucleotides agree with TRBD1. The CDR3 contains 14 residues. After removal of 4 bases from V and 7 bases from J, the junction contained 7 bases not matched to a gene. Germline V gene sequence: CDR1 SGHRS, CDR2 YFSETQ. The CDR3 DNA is TGCGCCAGCAGCCGGGGACAGGGGGAGAGTGAGCAGTACTTC. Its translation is CASSRGQGESEQYF. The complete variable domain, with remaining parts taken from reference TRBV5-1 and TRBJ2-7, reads KAGVTQTPRYLIKTRGQQVTLSCSPISGHRSVSWYQQTPGQGLQFLFEYFSETQRNKGNFPGRFSGRQFSNSRSEMNVSTLELGDSALYLCASSRGQGESEQYFGPGTRLTVT.

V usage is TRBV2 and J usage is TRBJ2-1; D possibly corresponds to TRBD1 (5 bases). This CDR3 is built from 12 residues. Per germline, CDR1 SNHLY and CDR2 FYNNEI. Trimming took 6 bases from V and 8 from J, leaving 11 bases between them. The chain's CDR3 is CASSPGFDEQFF. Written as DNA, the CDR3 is TGTGCCAGCAGCCCAGGGTTCGATGAGCAGTTCTTC. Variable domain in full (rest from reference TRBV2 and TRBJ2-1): EPEVTQTPSHQVTQMGQEVILRCVPISNHLYFYWYRQILGQKVEFLVSFYNNEISEKSEIFDDQFSVERPDGSNFTLKIRSTKLEDSAMYFCASSPGFDEQFFGPGTRLTVL.

This chain's CDR3 is CASQDRGGTEAFF. The CDR3 bases are TGTGCCAGCCAGGACAGGGGTGGCACTGAAGCTTTCTTT. The chain combines TRBV19 with TRBJ1-1; 9 nucleotides align to TRBD1. The CDR3 sequence is 13 residues long. The V segment lost 9 bases and the J segment 4 bases; nucleotides outside the gene matches: 6. Per the germline V gene, CDR1 is LNHDA and CDR2 is SQIVND (reference sequence).

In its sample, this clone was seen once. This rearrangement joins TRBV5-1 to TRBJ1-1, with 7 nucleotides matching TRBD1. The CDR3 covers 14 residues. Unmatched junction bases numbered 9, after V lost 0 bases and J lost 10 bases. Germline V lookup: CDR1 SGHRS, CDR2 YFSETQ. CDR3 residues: CASSLAGGPEGAFF. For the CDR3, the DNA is TGCGCCAGCAGCTTGGCAGGGGGTCCGGAGGGAGCTTTCTTT.